This TCR beta chain was identified during a study of shared clonotypes between healthy human individuals. Profiling relied on immunoSEQ multiplex PCR, and the TCRdb table lists in-frame clones only, not all of them. The table includes about 2,500,000 clones, approximately 94% detected once. Germline CDR1 reads SGHRS; CDR2 reads YFSETQ. The CDR3 has 12 residues. Trimming took 0 bases from V and 6 from J, leaving 7 bases between them. Comments on this clone: Other nucleotide sequences from this sample produce the same CDR3.

The sequence derives from a man between 18 and 29 years old in good health. The chain uses TRBV5-1 and TRBJ2-7; perhaps TRBD1 as D (5 bases). Specimen: naive CD4+ T cells sorted from blood. Subset specified: CD45RA+ positively selected. As DNA, the CDR3 is TGCGCCAGCAGCTTGGGTCAGGGCGAGCAGTACTTC. As protein: CASSLGQGEQYF.